This T cell receptor beta chain was sequenced during a study of siplizumab effects on memory and regulatory T cells. Study-wide points: Siplizumab produced a significant drop in alloreactive sequences attributable to unstimulated CD4+ memory cells. Mean Treg-derived proportions of mappable alloreactive CD4+ clones were just under 70% for siplizumab and about 30% for controls.

Roughly 100,000 TCR templates underwent assay in every sample. Repertoires were generated with immunoSEQ multiplex PCR, while TCRdb's copy carries only in-frame clones and drops some. In the table there are 85,000 to 130,000 clones, 94% of which are singletons. This CDR3 is built from 14 residues. CDR1 and CDR2 from the germline V gene are SGDLS and YYNGEE. V lost 0 bases and J 5 bases, leaving 8 bases between the germline ends. A word on this clone: Its antigen is not identified.

Sequenced sample: Tregs sorted from blood. The chain couples TRBV9 to TRBJ1-4; D is undetermined. The receptor was derived from a human donor in good health. The CDR3: CASSVGTVNEKLFF. Here the CDR3 DNA reads TGTGCCAGCAGCGTAGGGACGGTGAATGAAAAACTGTTTTTT.